This entry features one TCR beta chain sequence. These data come from a study of a mutant IDH1 vaccine in newly diagnosed glioma. Study in general: Treated patients, 62.5% male and roughly 40% female, averaged about 40 years of age. Earlier treatment was radiotherapy, temozolomide, or both, with most getting both.

Noted time point: baseline, week 1 (first vaccination visit). The treatment was: pre-vaccination baseline after standard-of-care therapy. Method: immunoSEQ multiplex PCR; TCRdb's copy keeps in-frame clones and lacks some. The sample gives about 67,000 clones, around 80% of which show up once; approximately 4.3% is in the top ten. The TCR originated in a woman between 18 and 30 years old with glioma. Some clones in this sample may be carry-over from other donors' samples. The input for sequencing was peripheral blood mononuclear cells (PBMCs), taken from a glioma patient treated with radiotherapy, temozolomide or both.

DNA of the CDR3: TGTGCCAGCAGGACGACAACCCTAAACACCGGGGAGCTGTTTTTT. Its translation is CASRTTTLNTGELFF. The chain joins TRBV6-5 to TRBJ2-2, with D unclear. Deletions cut 6 bases from V and 2 bases from J, with 13 bases between. This CDR3 has 15 residues. Germline lookup yields CDR1 MNHEY and CDR2 SVGAGI.